A selection of T cell receptor beta chains follows, all from one sample in a study of siplizumab effects on memory and regulatory T cells. Method: immunoSEQ multiplex PCR; TCRdb's copy keeps in-frame clones and lacks some. The sample lists approximately 46,000 clones; about 94% were seen once. The sequenced material came from CD8+ T cells sorted from blood. These receptors were obtained from a human donor in good health. CDR3s include the opening cysteine and the closing phenylalanine or tryptophan. A D gene is named only where the DNA matches it firmly. Rows give clone size only sometimes, using once, few, many, or a class for an expanded clone.

V gene: TRBV7-9; clone size: .; J gene: TRBJ2-1; D gene: .; CDR3 DNA: TGTGCCAGCAGCCCCCGAAACGGGGAATCCTACAATGAGCAGTTCTTC; CDR3 protein: CASSPRNGESYNEQFF
V gene: TRBV7-9; clone size: few; J gene: TRBJ1-5; D gene: .; CDR3 DNA: TGTGCCAGCAGCGTGACGGGGGGCAGCAATCAGCCCCAGCATTTT; CDR3 protein: CASSVTGGSNQPQHF
V gene: TRBV19; clone size: .; J gene: TRBJ2-1; D gene: TRBD2; CDR3 DNA: TGTGCCAGTAAAGGGGAGGGGACTAGTGACTACAATGAGCAGTTCTTC; CDR3 protein: CASKGEGTSDYNEQFF
V gene: TRBV28; clone size: .; J gene: TRBJ2-7; D gene: .; CDR3 DNA: TGTGCCAGCAGTTTACTTTCCGGCTACGAGCAGTACTTC; CDR3 protein: CASSLLSGYEQYF
V gene: TRBV7-9; clone size: .; J gene: TRBJ2-7; D gene: TRBD2; CDR3 DNA: TGTGCCAGCAGCAAAACCACTAGCGGTCTTCCCTACGAGCAGTACTTC; CDR3 protein: CASSKTTSGLPYEQYF
V gene: TRBV4-1; clone size: .; J gene: TRBJ1-6; D gene: .; CDR3 DNA: TGCGCCAGCAGCCAAGAGGGAGTAGGAAATTCACCCCTCCACTTT; CDR3 protein: CASSQEGVGNSPLHF
V gene: TRBV27; clone size: .; J gene: TRBJ2-7; D gene: .; CDR3 DNA: TGTGCCAGCAGTCCCCTGCTCACAGAAATATACGAGCAGTACTTC; CDR3 protein: CASSPLLTEIYEQYF
V gene: TRBV29-1; clone size: .; J gene: TRBJ2-7; D gene: TRBD2; CDR3 DNA: TGCAGCGTTGAATTGCGGGAGGAGCCCCCCTACGAGCAGTACTTC; CDR3 protein: CSVELREEPPYEQYF
V gene: TRBV2; clone size: few; J gene: TRBJ2-7; D gene: .; CDR3 DNA: TGTGCCAGCAGCGCGGTCCCACCCTACGAGCAGTACTTC; CDR3 protein: CASSAVPPYEQYF
V gene: TRBV18; clone size: .; J gene: TRBJ2-1; D gene: TRBD1; CDR3 DNA: TGTGCCAGCTCCGGGACAGGGGTCTACAATGAGCAGTTCTTC; CDR3 protein: CASSGTGVYNEQFF
V gene: TRBV7-9; clone size: few; J gene: TRBJ2-7; D gene: .; CDR3 DNA: TGTGCCAGCAGCGGATCCTACGAGCAGTACTTC; CDR3 protein: CASSGSYEQYF
V gene: TRBV6-5; clone size: .; J gene: TRBJ1-1; D gene: .; CDR3 DNA: TGTGCCAGCAGCCTAGGGGTGAACACTGAAGCTTTCTTT; CDR3 protein: CASSLGVNTEAFF
V gene: TRBV6-1; clone size: .; J gene: TRBJ2-7; D gene: .; CDR3 DNA: TGTGCCAGCAGTGAATGGATAGAGCGAAATACCTACGAGCAGTACTTC; CDR3 protein: CASSEWIERNTYEQYF
V gene: TRBV29-1; clone size: .; J gene: TRBJ1-2; D gene: .; CDR3 DNA: TGCAGCGTTGTGGATCCGGGGAACTATGGCTACACCTTC; CDR3 protein: CSVVDPGNYGYTF
V gene: TRBV4-2; clone size: few; J gene: TRBJ2-2; D gene: TRBD2; CDR3 DNA: TGTGCCAGCAGCCCGACTAGCGGGAACACCGGGGAGCTGTTTTTT; CDR3 protein: CASSPTSGNTGELFF
V gene: TRBV11-2; clone size: .; J gene: TRBJ1-5; D gene: .; CDR3 DNA: TGTGCCAGCAGCTTAGTACGGGCGGGACGGGGCAATCAGCCCCAGCATTTT; CDR3 protein: CASSLVRAGRGNQPQHF
V gene: TRBV7-9; clone size: .; J gene: TRBJ1-1; D gene: .; CDR3 DNA: TGTGCCAGCAGCTTCTCTTCCCTTAAAAACACTGAAGCTTTCTTT; CDR3 protein: CASSFSSLKNTEAFF
V gene: TRBV7-9; clone size: .; J gene: TRBJ2-1; D gene: TRBD2; CDR3 DNA: TGTGCCAGCAGCTTACCTAGCGGGAACTACAATGAGCAGTTCTTC; CDR3 protein: CASSLPSGNYNEQFF
V gene: TRBV27; clone size: .; J gene: TRBJ2-7; D gene: .; CDR3 DNA: TGTGCCAGCAGTTTCGGGGCCCGTTACGAGCAGTACTTC; CDR3 protein: CASSFGARYEQYF
V gene: TRBV11-2; clone size: .; J gene: TRBJ2-2; D gene: .; CDR3 DNA: TGTGCCAGCAGCTTATCCAGGGCCGGGGAGCTGTTTTTT; CDR3 protein: CASSLSRAGELFF
V gene: TRBV6-1; clone size: .; J gene: TRBJ1-3; D gene: .; CDR3 DNA: TGTGCCAGCAGGGTTTTTGGACACACCATATATTTT; CDR3 protein: CASRVFGHTIYF
V gene: TRBV7-9; clone size: .; J gene: TRBJ2-7; D gene: TRBD1; CDR3 DNA: TGTGCCAGCAGCTGGGCCGGGACAGGGACCTACGAGCAGTACTTC; CDR3 protein: CASSWAGTGTYEQYF
V gene: TRBV15; clone size: .; J gene: TRBJ2-5; D gene: .; CDR3 DNA: TGTGCCACCAGCAGAAGGGGGGCGGGGACCCAGTACTTC; CDR3 protein: CATSRRGAGTQYF